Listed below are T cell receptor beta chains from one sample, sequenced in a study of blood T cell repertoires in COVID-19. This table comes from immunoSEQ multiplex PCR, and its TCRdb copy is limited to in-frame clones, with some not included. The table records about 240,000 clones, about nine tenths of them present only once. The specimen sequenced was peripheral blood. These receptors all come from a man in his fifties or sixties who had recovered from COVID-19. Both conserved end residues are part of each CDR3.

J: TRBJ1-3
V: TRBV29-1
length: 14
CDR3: CSVRGTVEGNTIYF

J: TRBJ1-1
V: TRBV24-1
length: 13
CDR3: CATTTDPNTEAFF

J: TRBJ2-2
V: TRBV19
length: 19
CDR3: CASSIRGSGGISGTGELFF

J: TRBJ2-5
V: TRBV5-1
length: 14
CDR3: CASSLGRGQETQYF

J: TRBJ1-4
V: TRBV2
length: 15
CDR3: CASSAGQGHTEKLFF

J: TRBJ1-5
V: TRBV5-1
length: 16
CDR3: CASSAQPTGSGQPQHF

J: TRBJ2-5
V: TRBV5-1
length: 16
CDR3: CASSYGPAGQEETQYF

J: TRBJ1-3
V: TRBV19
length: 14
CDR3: CASSISGFGNTIYF

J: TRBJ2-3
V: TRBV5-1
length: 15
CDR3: CASSWGDRVTDTQYF

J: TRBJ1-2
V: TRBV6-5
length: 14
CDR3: CASSRQGSNYGYTF

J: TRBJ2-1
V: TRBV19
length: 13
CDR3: CATRLAGEDEQFF

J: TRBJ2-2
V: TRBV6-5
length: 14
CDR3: CASSGQGPTGELFF

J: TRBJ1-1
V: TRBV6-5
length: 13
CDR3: CALLRKSNTEAFF

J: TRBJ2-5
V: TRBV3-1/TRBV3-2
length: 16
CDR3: CASSRLAGGVGETQYF

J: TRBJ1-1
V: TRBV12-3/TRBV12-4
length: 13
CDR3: CASSFQGRTEAFF

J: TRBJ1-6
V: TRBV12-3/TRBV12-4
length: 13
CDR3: CASSGLGFSPLHF

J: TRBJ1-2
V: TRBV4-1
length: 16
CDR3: CASSQVGVAPNYGYTF

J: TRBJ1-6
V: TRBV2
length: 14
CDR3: CASSLQTANSPLHF

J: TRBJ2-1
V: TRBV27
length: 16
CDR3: CASSPRTSGTKSTQFF

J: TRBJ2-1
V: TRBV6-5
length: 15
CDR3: CASSYDRVSYNEQFF

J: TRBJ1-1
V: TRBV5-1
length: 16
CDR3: CASSGRDGQGGTEAFF

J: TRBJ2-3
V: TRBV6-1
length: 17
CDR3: CASSDWKTSGDPDTQYF

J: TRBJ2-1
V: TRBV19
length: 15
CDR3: CASSTEGTGFNEQFF

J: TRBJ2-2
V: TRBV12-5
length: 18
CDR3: CASGLDPGEPTHTGELFF

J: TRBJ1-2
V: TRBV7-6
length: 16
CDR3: CASSSFRDRGNYGYTF

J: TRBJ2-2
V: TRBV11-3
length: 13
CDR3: CASSLQVTGELFF

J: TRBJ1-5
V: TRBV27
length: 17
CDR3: CASSSWQTLIRNQPQHF

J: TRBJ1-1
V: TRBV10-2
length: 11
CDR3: CASSREVGAFF

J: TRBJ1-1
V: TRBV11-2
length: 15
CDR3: CASSLYRVAYTEAFF

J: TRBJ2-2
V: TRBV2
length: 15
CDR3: CANTKFPTNTGELFF

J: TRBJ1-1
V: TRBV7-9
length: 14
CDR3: CASSEPTGNTEAFF

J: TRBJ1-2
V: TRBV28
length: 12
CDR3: CASSFRDTGYTF

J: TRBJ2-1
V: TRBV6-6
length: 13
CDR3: CASSSQGRHEQFF

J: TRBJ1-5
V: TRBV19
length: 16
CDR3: CASSIFNPAGIEPQHF

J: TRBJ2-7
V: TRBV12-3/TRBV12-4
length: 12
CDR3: CASSFGGHEQYF

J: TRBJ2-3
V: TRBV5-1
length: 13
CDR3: CASSLDGAYTQYF

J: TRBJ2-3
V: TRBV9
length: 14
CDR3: CASSISSGGDTQYF

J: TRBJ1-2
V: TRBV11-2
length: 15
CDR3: CASSFNLGKGDGYTF